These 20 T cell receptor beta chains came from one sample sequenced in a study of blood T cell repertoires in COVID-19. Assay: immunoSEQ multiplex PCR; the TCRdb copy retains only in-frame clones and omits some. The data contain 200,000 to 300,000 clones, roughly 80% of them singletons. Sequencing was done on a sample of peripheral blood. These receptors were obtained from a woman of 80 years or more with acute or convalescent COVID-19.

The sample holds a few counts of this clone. The CDR3 protein is CATSRETSGSYEQYF. The CDR3 DNA follows: TGTGCCACCAGCAGAGAGACTAGCGGGTCCTACGAGCAGTACTTC. The rearrangement uses TRBV15 and TRBJ2-7; 10 bases match TRBD2. The germline V gene encodes CDR1 LNHNV and CDR2 YYDKDF (reference sequence). The CDR3 runs 15 residues. Trimming cost V 0 bases and J 1 base; bases outside gene matches: 0.

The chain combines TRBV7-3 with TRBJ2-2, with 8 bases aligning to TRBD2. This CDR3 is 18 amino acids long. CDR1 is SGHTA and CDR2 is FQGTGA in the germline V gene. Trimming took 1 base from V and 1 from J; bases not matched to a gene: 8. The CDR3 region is CASSLRSAGAGNTGELFF. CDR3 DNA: TGTGCCAGCAGCTTAAGGTCAGCGGGAGCGGGGAACACCGGGGAGCTGTTTTTT.

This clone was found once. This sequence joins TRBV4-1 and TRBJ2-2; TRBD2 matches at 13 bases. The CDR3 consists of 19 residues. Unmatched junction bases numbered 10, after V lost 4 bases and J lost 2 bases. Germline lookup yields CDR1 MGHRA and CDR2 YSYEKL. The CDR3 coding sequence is TGCGCCAGCAGCCCCCAAAGGACTAGCGGGAGAACCAACACCGGGGAGCTGTTTTTT. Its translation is CASSPQRTSGRTNTGELFF.

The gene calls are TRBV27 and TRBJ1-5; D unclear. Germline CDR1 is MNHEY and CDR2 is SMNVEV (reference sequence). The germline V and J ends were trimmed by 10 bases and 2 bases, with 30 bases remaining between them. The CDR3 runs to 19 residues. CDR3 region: CATISAERRVEVGNQPQHF. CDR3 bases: TGTGCCACCATTTCCGCAGAAAGGCGGGTAGAGGTAGGCAATCAGCCCCAGCATTTT.

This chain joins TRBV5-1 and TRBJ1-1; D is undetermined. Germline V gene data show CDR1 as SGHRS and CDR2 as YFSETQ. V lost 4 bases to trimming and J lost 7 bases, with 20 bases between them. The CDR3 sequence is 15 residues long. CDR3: CASSMDGTTIFEAFF. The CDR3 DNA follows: TGCGCCAGCAGCATGGACGGAACTACAATATTTGAAGCTTTCTTT.

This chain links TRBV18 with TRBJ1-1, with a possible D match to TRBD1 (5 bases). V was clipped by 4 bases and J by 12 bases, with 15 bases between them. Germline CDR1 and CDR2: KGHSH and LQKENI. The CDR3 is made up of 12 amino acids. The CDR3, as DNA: TGTGCCAGCTCACTTCGGCCCGCGGGACCTTTCTTT. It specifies CASSLRPAGPFF.

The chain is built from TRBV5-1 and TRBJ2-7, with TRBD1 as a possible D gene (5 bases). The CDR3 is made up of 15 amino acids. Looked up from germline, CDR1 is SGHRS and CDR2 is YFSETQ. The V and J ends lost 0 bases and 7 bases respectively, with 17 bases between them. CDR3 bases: TGCGCCAGCAGCTTGGAGGGGCGAACCTACGATGAGCAGTACTTC. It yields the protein CASSLEGRTYDEQYF.

CDR3: CASSEEELAVYEQYF. The CDR3 nucleotides read TGTGCCAGCAGTGAAGAAGAACTAGCGGTCTACGAGCAGTACTTC. The chain has TRBV6-1 and TRBJ2-7; 8 bases agree with TRBD2. CDR3 size: 15 residues. V was pared by 1 base and J by 3 bases, with 5 bases of the junction left unmatched. CDR1 and CDR2 (germline): MNHNS, SASEGT.

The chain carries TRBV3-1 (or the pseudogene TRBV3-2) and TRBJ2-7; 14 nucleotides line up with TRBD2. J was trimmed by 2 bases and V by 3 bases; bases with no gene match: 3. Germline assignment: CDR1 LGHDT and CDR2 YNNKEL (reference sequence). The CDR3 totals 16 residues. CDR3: CASSQGLAGVPYEQYF. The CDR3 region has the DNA TGTGCCAGCAGCCAGGGACTAGCGGGGGTCCCCTACGAGCAGTACTTC.

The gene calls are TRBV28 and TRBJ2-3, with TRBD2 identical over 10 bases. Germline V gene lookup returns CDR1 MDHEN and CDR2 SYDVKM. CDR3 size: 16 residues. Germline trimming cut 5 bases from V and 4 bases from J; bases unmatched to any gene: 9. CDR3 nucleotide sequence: TGTGCCAGCAGTGGGTCTAGCGGGAGTTGGGCAGATACGCAGTATTTT. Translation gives CASSGSSGSWADTQYF.

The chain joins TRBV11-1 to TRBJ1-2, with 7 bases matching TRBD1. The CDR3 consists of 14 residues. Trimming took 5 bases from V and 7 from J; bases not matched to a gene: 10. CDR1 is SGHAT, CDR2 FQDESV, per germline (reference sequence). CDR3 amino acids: CASSPWTGSSGYTF. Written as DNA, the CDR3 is TGTGCCAGCAGCCCGTGGACAGGATCTTCTGGCTACACCTTC.

The CDR3 region has the DNA TGTGCCAGTAGTAAGGGACAGGACCCGCCGGTGGGCTACACCTTC. Its protein is CASSKGQDPPVGYTF. The rearrangement uses TRBV19 and TRBJ1-2, with TRBD1 matching 8 bases. The CDR3 totals 15 residues. Germline CDR1 LNHDA, CDR2 SQIVND (reference sequence). The junction had 12 bases not matched to a gene; V was cut back by 4 bases and J by 8 bases.

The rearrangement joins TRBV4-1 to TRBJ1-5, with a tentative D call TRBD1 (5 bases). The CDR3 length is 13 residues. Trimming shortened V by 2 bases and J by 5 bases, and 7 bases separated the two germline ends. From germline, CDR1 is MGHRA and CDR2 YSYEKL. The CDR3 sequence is CASSQKQDQPQHF. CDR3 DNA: TGCGCCAGCAGCCAAAAACAGGATCAGCCCCAGCATTTT.

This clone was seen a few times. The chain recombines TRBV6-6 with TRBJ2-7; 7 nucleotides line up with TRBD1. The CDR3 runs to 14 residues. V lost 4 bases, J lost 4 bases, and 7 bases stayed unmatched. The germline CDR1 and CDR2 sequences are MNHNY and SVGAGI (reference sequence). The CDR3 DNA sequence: TGTGCCAGCAGTTCGGACGGGACAGTGTACGAGCAGTACTTC. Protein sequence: CASSSDGTVYEQYF.

The CDR3 DNA follows: TGCAGCGTTGATCCAGGGGGCACAGATACGCAGTATTTT. Protein: CSVDPGGTDTQYF. V and J are TRBV29-1 and TRBJ2-3, with D perhaps TRBD1 (6 bases). CDR3 length: 13 residues. The V and J ends lost 3 bases and 1 base respectively, with 8 bases between them. Germline assignment: CDR1 SQVTM and CDR2 ANQGSEA.

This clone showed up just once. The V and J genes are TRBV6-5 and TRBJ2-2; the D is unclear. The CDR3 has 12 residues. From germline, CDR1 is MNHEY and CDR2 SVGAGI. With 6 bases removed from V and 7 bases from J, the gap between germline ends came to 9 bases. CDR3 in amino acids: CASSSLGGELFF. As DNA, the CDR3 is TGTGCCAGCAGCTCCCTAGGCGGGGAGCTGTTTTTT.

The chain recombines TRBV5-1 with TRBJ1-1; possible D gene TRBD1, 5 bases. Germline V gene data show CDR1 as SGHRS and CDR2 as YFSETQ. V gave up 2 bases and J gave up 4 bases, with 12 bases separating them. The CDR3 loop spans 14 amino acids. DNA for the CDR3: TGCGCCAGCAGCTTCCGGGACTCCAGCACTGAAGCTTTCTTT. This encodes CASSFRDSSTEAFF.

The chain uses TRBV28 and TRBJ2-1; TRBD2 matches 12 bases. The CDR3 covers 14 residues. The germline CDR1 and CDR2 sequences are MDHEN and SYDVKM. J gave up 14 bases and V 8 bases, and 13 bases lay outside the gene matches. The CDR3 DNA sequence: TGTGCCAGCCAACGGCCCGAGACTAGCGGGAGAGAGTTCTTC. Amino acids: CASQRPETSGREFF.

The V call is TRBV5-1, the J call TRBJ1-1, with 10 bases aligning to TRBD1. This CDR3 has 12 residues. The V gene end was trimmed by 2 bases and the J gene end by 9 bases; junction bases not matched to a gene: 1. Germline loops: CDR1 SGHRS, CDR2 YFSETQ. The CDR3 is CASSFDRGQAFF. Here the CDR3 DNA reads TGCGCCAGCAGCTTCGACAGGGGGCAAGCTTTCTTT.

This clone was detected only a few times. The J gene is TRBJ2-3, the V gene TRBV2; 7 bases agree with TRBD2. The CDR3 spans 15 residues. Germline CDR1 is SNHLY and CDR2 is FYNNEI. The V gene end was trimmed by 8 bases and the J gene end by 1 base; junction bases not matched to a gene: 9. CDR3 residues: CASVYSGSRTDTQYF. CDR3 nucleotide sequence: TGTGCCAGCGTGTATAGCGGGTCGCGCACAGATACGCAGTATTTT.